One and the same sample provided the 24 T cell receptor beta chains below, sequenced in a study of T cell responses to AZD1222 COVID-19 vaccine. Clones were sequenced by immunoSEQ multiplex PCR, and TCRdb holds only the in-frame ones, with some missing. The repertoire includes about 120,000 clones, roughly 90% of them detected once, and 8.4% sits in the top ten. The starting material was peripheral blood, obtained on day 0 of AZD1222 vaccination. The receptors were sampled from an adult in good health.

In its sample, this clone was seen a few times. The chain employs TRBV19 and TRBJ1-2, with D unresolved. Germline CDR1 and CDR2: LNHDA and SQIVND (reference sequence). The V end was cut by 9 bases, the J end by 7 bases, with 21 bases between. This CDR3 comprises 14 residues. The CDR3 sequence: CASGRSPRGSGYTF. The CDR3 bases are TGTGCCAGCGGTAGATCACCCAGAGGGTCTGGCTACACCTTC. Using reference TRBV19 and TRBJ1-2 for the parts outside the CDR3, the full variable domain is DGGITQSPKYLFRKEGQNVTLSCEQNLNHDAMYWYRQDPGQGLRLIYYSQIVNDFQKGDIAEGYSVSREKKESFPLTVTSAQKNPTAFYLCASGRSPRGSGYTFGSGTRLTVV.

This chain links TRBV6-5 with TRBJ1-2; possible D gene TRBD1, 5 bases. Trimming removed 0 bases from V and 4 bases from J, with 9 bases in between. The CDR3 length is 14 residues. The germline gives CDR1 MNHEY, CDR2 SVGAGI. CDR3 sequence (DNA): TGTGCCAGCAGTTACTCGAGCAGGGTCTATGGCTACACCTTC. Its protein is CASSYSSRVYGYTF.

The chain combines TRBV5-1 with TRBJ1-4; tentatively, D is TRBD1 (6 bases). In germline, CDR1 is SGHRS, CDR2 YFSETQ. This CDR3 spans 14 amino acids. Trimming removed 4 bases from V and 3 bases from J, with 10 bases in between. CDR3 nucleotides: TGCGCCAGCAGCCCGGACAGACCTAATGAAAAACTGTTTTTT. Its protein product is CASSPDRPNEKLFF.

This clone has just a few counts. This rearrangement joins TRBV6-5 to TRBJ2-1, with TRBD2 matching over 9 bases. After removal of 7 bases from V and 4 bases from J, the junction contained 8 bases not matched to a gene. This CDR3 has 15 residues. Germline CDR1 reads MNHEY; CDR2 reads SVGAGI. Written as DNA, the CDR3 is TGTGCCAGCACCCAACTAGCGGGTCCTTACAATGAGCAGTTCTTC. It specifies CASTQLAGPYNEQFF.

The chain is built from TRBV10-2 and TRBJ1-1; D possibly corresponds to TRBD1 (6 bases). The CDR3 has 12 residues. V lost 7 bases and J 5 bases, leaving 11 bases between the germline ends. CDR1 is WSHSY and CDR2 is SAAADI in the germline V gene. The CDR3 DNA reads as TGCGCCAGCAAATACGGACAGACTGAAGCTTTCTTT. Its protein is CASKYGQTEAFF.

The chain uses TRBV2 and TRBJ2-1; perhaps TRBD2 as D (6 bases). V dropped 7 bases and J dropped 4 bases, with 14 bases sitting between them. The germline V gene has CDR1 SNHLY and CDR2 FYNNEI. The CDR3 is made up of 14 amino acids. In DNA form, the CDR3 reads TGTGCCAGCACGAGGGCTAGCGAGTACAATGAGCAGTTCTTC. Its translation is CASTRASEYNEQFF.

The CDR3 nucleotides are TGCAGTGCTAGAGACAGGGCGAACACCTTC. Protein product: CSARDRANTF. The rearrangement joins TRBV20-1 to TRBJ1-2; tentative D call: TRBD1 (5 bases). The ends were cut back, 0 bases at V and 12 bases at J, with 8 bases in the middle. Germline-derived CDR1 and CDR2 are DFQATT and SNEGSKA (reference sequence). CDR3 size: 10 residues.

The chain employs TRBV28 and TRBJ1-2; D is undetermined. In germline, CDR1 is MDHEN, CDR2 SYDVKM. The CDR3 runs to 12 residues. The germline V and J ends were trimmed by 10 bases and 5 bases, with 14 bases remaining between them. The CDR3 DNA reads as TGTGCCACACACGGGCAGAGGTATGGCTACACCTTC. This translates into CATHGQRYGYTF.

This clone showed up just a few times. The gene calls are TRBV11-2 and TRBJ1-2; D unresolved. Germline CDR1 SGHAT, CDR2 FQNNGV. V was shortened by 1 base and J by 2 bases, with 11 bases between the two germline ends. The CDR3 runs 15 residues. CDR3 DNA sequence: TGTGCCAGCAGCTTAGGGTCGTCCCGAAACTATGGCTACACCTTC. Protein sequence: CASSLGSSRNYGYTF.

This clone has just one count. The gene calls are TRBV6-6 and TRBJ1-5; D is undetermined. The CDR3 has 14 residues. V was cut by 2 bases and J by 3 bases, with 8 bases left in between. Germline V gene lookup returns CDR1 MNHNY and CDR2 SVGAGI (reference sequence). The CDR3 protein is CASSYRTDNQPQHF. The DNA for the CDR3 is TGTGCCAGCAGTTACCGGACCGACAATCAGCCCCAGCATTTT.

The gene calls are TRBV4-1 and TRBJ1-6; D unclear. Germline V gives CDR1 MGHRA, CDR2 YSYEKL. The CDR3 is 15 amino acids. With 2 bases removed from V and 13 bases from J, the gap between germline ends came to 18 bases. The CDR3 reads CASSQTGNGVFPLHF. CDR3 sequence (DNA): TGCGCCAGCAGCCAAACGGGGAATGGGGTTTTCCCCCTCCACTTT.

As DNA, the CDR3 is TGCGCCAGCAGCTTGACTGCTAGCGGGAGGCAAGACTACGAGCAGTACTTC. Its protein is CASSLTASGRQDYEQYF. The chain is built from TRBV5-1 and TRBJ2-7, with TRBD2 identical over 11 bases. V gave up 1 base and J gave up 3 bases; unmatched junction bases: 9. The germline gives CDR1 SGHRS, CDR2 YFSETQ. The CDR3 covers 17 residues.

On this clone: The sample carries other DNA sequences with the same CDR3. The chain carries TRBV5-1 and TRBJ1-1; no reliable D call. There are 13 residues in the CDR3. V was pared by 0 bases and J by 0 bases, with 3 bases between. Germline V CDR1 and CDR2: SGHRS, YFSETQ. This CDR3 is CASSLGMNTEAFF. The CDR3 coding sequence is TGCGCCAGCAGCTTGGGGATGAACACTGAAGCTTTCTTT.

This sequence joins TRBV2 and TRBJ1-5, with TRBD1 identical over 7 bases. V dropped 5 bases and J dropped 1; count of bases not matched to a gene: 5. Per the germline V gene, CDR1 is SNHLY and CDR2 is FYNNEI. This CDR3 contains 15 residues. The CDR3 sequence is CASSYRGLSNQPQHF. CDR3 sequence (DNA): TGTGCCAGCAGTTACAGGGGTTTGAGCAATCAGCCCCAGCATTTT.

The rearrangement uses TRBV28 and TRBJ2-3; no definite D call. The V gene's germline CDR1 is MDHEN and CDR2 SYDVKM. This CDR3 spans 12 amino acids. The V and J ends lost 8 bases and 2 bases respectively, with 8 bases between them. The CDR3 loop is CASRTYTDTQYF. CDR3 nucleotide sequence: TGTGCCAGCCGTACTTACACAGATACGCAGTATTTT.

This CDR3 is CASSYSGGNTEAFF. CDR3 sequence (DNA): TGTGCCAGCAGTTACTCGGGGGGGAACACTGAAGCTTTCTTT. The rearrangement joins TRBV6-5 to TRBJ1-1; TRBD1 is a possible D gene (5 bases). CDR3 size: 14 residues. CDR1 is MNHEY, CDR2 SVGAGI, per germline. The ends were cut back, 0 bases at V and 1 base at J, with 6 bases in the middle.

The J gene is TRBJ1-1, the V gene TRBV6-5; 7 bases map to TRBD1. Germline trimming cut 6 bases from V and 4 bases from J; bases unmatched to any gene: 8. Germline V gene lookup returns CDR1 MNHEY and CDR2 SVGAGI. The CDR3 loop spans 14 amino acids. The CDR3 is CASRFDRVSTEAFF. For the CDR3, the DNA is TGTGCCAGCAGGTTCGACAGGGTAAGCACTGAAGCTTTCTTT.

The chain carries TRBV14 and TRBJ2-2; weak D call: TRBD2 (5 bases). Germline-derived CDR1 and CDR2 are SGHDN and FVKESK. V shed 4 bases and J shed 6 bases, with 21 bases lying between them. This CDR3 comprises 17 residues. The CDR3 loop is CASSRSSHGVSAGELFF. The CDR3 coding sequence is TGTGCCAGCAGCCGCTCATCACACGGGGTATCTGCCGGGGAGCTGTTTTTT.

The chain couples TRBV4-2 to TRBJ2-7; D is perhaps TRBD2 (6 bases). CDR3 length: 18 residues. V lost 0 bases and J lost 3, with 21 bases in between. The germline V gene has CDR1 LGHNA and CDR2 YNFKEQ. This CDR3 is CASSQDALGGEPVYEQYF. CDR3 coding DNA: TGTGCCAGCAGCCAAGATGCCCTTGGCGGGGAGCCCGTCTACGAGCAGTACTTC.

The chain has TRBV3-1 (or the pseudogene TRBV3-2) and TRBJ1-1; unclear D gene. Germline CDR1 LGHDT, CDR2 YNNKEL (reference sequence). Between the trimmed V and J ends, which lost 4 bases and 1 base, there was a span of 10 bases. This CDR3 has 14 amino acids. CDR3 amino acids: CASSLNSRNTEAFF. CDR3 bases: TGTGCCAGCAGCCTTAATTCCAGGAACACTGAAGCTTTCTTT.

The rearrangement joins TRBV18 to TRBJ2-7, with 11 bases identical to TRBD1. Germline-derived CDR1 and CDR2 are KGHSH and LQKENI. The CDR3 contains 16 residues. J lost 4 bases, V lost 3 bases, and 8 bases had no gene match. DNA of the CDR3: TGTGCCAGCTCACCGAATCCGGGACAGGGGGTATACGAGCAGTACTTC. This gives the protein CASSPNPGQGVYEQYF.

The V call is TRBV5-1, the J call TRBJ1-1; 8 bases match TRBD1. Germline lookup yields CDR1 SGHRS and CDR2 YFSETQ. This CDR3 has 15 amino acids. The V and J ends lost 0 bases and 5 bases, in that order; junction bases with no gene match: 6. The CDR3 loop is CASSLGVRGRTEAFF. CDR3 DNA: TGCGCCAGCAGCTTGGGGGTCAGGGGGCGTACTGAAGCTTTCTTT.

This clone was detected only a few times. The chain carries TRBV30 and TRBJ1-6; TRBD1 agrees at 7 bases. CDR3 length: 14 residues. Unmatched junction bases numbered 10, after V lost 5 bases and J lost 9 bases. Germline V gene sequence: CDR1 GTSNPN, CDR2 SVGIG (reference sequence). The CDR3 is CAWDTGTVSSPLHF. The CDR3 DNA reads as TGTGCCTGGGATACCGGGACAGTGAGTTCACCCCTCCACTTT.

V and J are TRBV6-5 and TRBJ2-3, with D unresolved. CDR1 MNHEY and CDR2 SVGAGI come from the germline V gene. Trimming stripped 4 bases from V and 1 base from J, with 6 bases between. CDR3 size: 13 residues. CDR3 sequence: CASSSRGTDTQYF. CDR3 sequence (DNA): TGTGCCAGCAGTTCCCGAGGCACAGATACGCAGTATTTT.